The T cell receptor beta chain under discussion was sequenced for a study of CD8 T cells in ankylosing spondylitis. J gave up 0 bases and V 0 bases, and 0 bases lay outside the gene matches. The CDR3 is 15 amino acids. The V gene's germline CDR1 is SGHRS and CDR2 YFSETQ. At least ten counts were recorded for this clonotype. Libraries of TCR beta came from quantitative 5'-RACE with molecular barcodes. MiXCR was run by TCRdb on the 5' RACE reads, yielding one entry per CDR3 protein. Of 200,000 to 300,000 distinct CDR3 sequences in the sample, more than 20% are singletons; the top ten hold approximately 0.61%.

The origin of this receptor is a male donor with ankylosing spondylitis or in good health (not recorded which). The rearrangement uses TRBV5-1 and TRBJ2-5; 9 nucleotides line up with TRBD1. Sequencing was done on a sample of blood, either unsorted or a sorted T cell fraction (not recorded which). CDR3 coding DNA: TGCGCCAGCAGCTTGGGACAGGGGGACCAAGAGACCCAGTACTTC. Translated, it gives CASSLGQGDQETQYF.